The next 3 T cell receptor beta chains were all read from a single sample in a study of blood T cell repertoires in COVID-19. Sequencing was performed with immunoSEQ multiplex PCR; in TCRdb, only in-frame clones are kept and a portion is missing. The data contain 56,000 or so clones, 89% of them seen just once; the ten biggest clones take up around a fifth. Sequenced: peripheral blood. These receptors came from a human donor in a cohort sampled during active COVID-19.

The genes are TRBV6-2 or TRBV6-3 and TRBJ2-7; 10 bases line up with TRBD1. Losses at the gene ends were 1 base for V and 4 bases for J; bases not matched to a gene: 10. CDR1 is MNHEY and CDR2 is SVGEGT in the germline V gene. The CDR3 is made up of 17 amino acids. Here the CDR3 reads CASSYLVTGGIEYEQYF. CDR3 in DNA: TGTGCCAGCAGTTACTTGGTGACAGGGGGCATCGAGTACGAGCAGTACTTC.

V and J are TRBV6-2 or TRBV6-3 and TRBJ1-2; the match to TRBD1 covers 7 bases. Germline loops: CDR1 MNHEY, CDR2 SVGEGT. The CDR3 is made up of 14 amino acids. V trimming: 2 bases; J trimming: 8 bases; junction bases outside the gene matches: 8. The DNA for the CDR3 is TGTGCCAGCAGTTACGACAGGGACCTCTCCGGCTACACCTTC. This codes for CASSYDRDLSGYTF.

The V gene is TRBV3-1 (or the pseudogene TRBV3-2), the J gene TRBJ1-2; no clear D. The length of the CDR3 is 14 residues. Per the germline V gene, CDR1 is LGHDT and CDR2 is YNNKEL (reference sequence). Trimming pared 0 bases from V and 6 bases from J, leaving 11 bases between. CDR3 DNA: TGTGCCAGCAGCCAAGAGGCGGGGAGTAATGGCTACACCTTC. It encodes CASSQEAGSNGYTF.